The 17 T cell receptor beta chains presented below share a single source sample, sequenced in a study of T cell responses to AZD1222 COVID-19 vaccine. Sequencing was performed with immunoSEQ multiplex PCR; in TCRdb, only in-frame clones are kept and a portion is missing. This table holds about 160,000 clones, roughly 91% found once. This material consisted of peripheral blood, taken on day 0 of AZD1222 vaccination. These receptors all come from an adult in good health.

V is TRBV6-2 or TRBV6-3 and J is TRBJ2-5; 9 nucleotides agree with TRBD2. The germline V gene has CDR1 MNHEY and CDR2 SVGEGT. This CDR3 is built from 15 residues. J gave up 2 bases and V 4 bases, and 5 bases lay outside the gene matches. CDR3: CASSLLAGVQETQYF. The CDR3 nucleotides are TGTGCCAGCAGTTTACTAGCGGGCGTACAAGAGACCCAGTACTTC.

V and J are TRBV18 and TRBJ2-1, with 16 positions matching TRBD2. The CDR3 is 14 amino acids. V trimming: 3 bases; J trimming: 14 bases; junction bases outside the gene matches: 4. Germline V CDR1 and CDR2: KGHSH, LQKENI. The CDR3 loop is CASSPAGTSGGEFF. The CDR3 bases are TGTGCCAGCTCACCCGCCGGGACTAGCGGGGGGGAGTTCTTC.

The chain links TRBV4-2 to TRBJ2-1, with TRBD2 matching 13 bases. The CDR3 loop spans 16 amino acids. Germline V gene sequence: CDR1 LGHNA, CDR2 YNFKEQ. V gave up 6 bases and J gave up 9 bases; unmatched junction bases: 11. CDR3 DNA sequence: TGTGCCAGCAGACAACTAGCGGGGGGGGCACAGCTTGAGCAGTTCTTC. Translating it yields CASRQLAGGAQLEQFF.

This chain links TRBV7-2 with TRBJ2-5, with D possibly matching TRBD1 (6 bases). From germline, CDR1 is SGHTA and CDR2 FQGNSA. The CDR3 is made up of 14 amino acids. V dropped 5 bases and J dropped 2 bases, with 12 bases sitting between them. CDR3 nucleotides: TGTGCCAGCAGCCTCCGACAGGCTCAAGAGACCCAGTACTTC. Protein: CASSLRQAQETQYF.

On this clone: In the same sample, other DNA sequences code for this CDR3. The V and J genes are TRBV7-2 and TRBJ1-1; D gene unclear. V lost 3 bases and J 1 base, leaving 6 bases between the germline ends. Germline V gives CDR1 SGHTA, CDR2 FQGNSA. This CDR3 has 13 residues. As DNA, the CDR3 is TGTGCCAGCAGCTTTACGGAGAACACTGAAGCTTTCTTT. Translating it yields CASSFTENTEAFF.

The chain combines TRBV28 with TRBJ2-1; D is uncertain. Trimming left V 8 bases short and J 3 bases short, with 2 bases between. This CDR3 has 10 amino acids. CDR1 is MDHEN, CDR2 SYDVKM, per germline. The DNA for the CDR3 is TGTGCCAGCGGCTACAATGAGCAGTTCTTC. Residues: CASGYNEQFF.

The V gene is TRBV5-4, the J gene TRBJ1-1; weak D call: TRBD1 (5 bases). CDR1 SGHNT and CDR2 YYREEE come from the germline V gene (reference sequence). CDR3 length: 16 amino acids. Trimming cost V 4 bases and J 6 bases, with 22 bases left between them. In DNA, the CDR3 is TGTGCCAGCAGCCTCGGTCCCTGGGGCAGGGAGTCTGAAGCTTTCTTT. Its protein product is CASSLGPWGRESEAFF.

This clone showed up just once. The chain has TRBV27 and TRBJ1-3; D is uncertain. V dropped 4 bases and J dropped 0 bases, with 10 bases sitting between them. Germline V lookup: CDR1 MNHEY, CDR2 SMNVEV (reference sequence). The CDR3 has 15 amino acids. CDR3 sequence reads: CASSSSRYSGNTIYF. The CDR3 nucleotides read TGTGCCAGCAGTTCCTCAAGGTACTCTGGAAACACCATATATTTT.

The chain has TRBV19 and TRBJ2-7; D remains unclear. CDR1 and CDR2 from the germline V gene are LNHDA and SQIVND (reference sequence). The CDR3 consists of 14 residues. V shed 1 base and J shed 0 bases, with 7 bases lying between them. CDR3 nucleotides: TGTGCCAGTAGTATAGCGCCCAGCTCCTACGAGCAGTACTTC. It specifies CASSIAPSSYEQYF.

The chain links TRBV6-1 to TRBJ1-5, with no clear D. Germline-derived CDR1 and CDR2 are MNHNS and SASEGT. The CDR3 totals 19 residues. Trimming left V 0 bases short and J 1 base short, with 19 bases between. The CDR3, as DNA: TGTGCCAGCAGTGAAGCGTACGGGAATTGGAAAAGAAGCAATCAGCCCCAGCATTTT. It yields the protein CASSEAYGNWKRSNQPQHF.

The CDR3 DNA reads as TGTGCCAGCAGAAAAGGACAGGGGATGAACACTGAAGCTTTCTTT. Translated, it gives CASRKGQGMNTEAFF. This chain uses TRBV6-5 with TRBJ1-1; 9 bases are a match to TRBD1. The V gene's germline CDR1 is MNHEY and CDR2 SVGAGI. This CDR3 has 15 amino acids. J gave up 0 bases and V 6 bases, and 5 bases lay outside the gene matches.

The CDR3 region is CASSPRGGTNEKLFF. The CDR3 coding sequence is TGTGCCAGCAGCCCCCGCGGAGGGACTAATGAAAAACTGTTTTTT. The V call is TRBV11-2, the J call TRBJ1-4; D uncertain. This CDR3 contains 15 residues. Germline assignment: CDR1 SGHAT and CDR2 FQNNGV. The V end lost 5 bases, the J end lost 2 bases, and 12 bases lay between the germline ends.

This sequence joins TRBV5-1 and TRBJ1-4, with unresolved D. Germline assignment: CDR1 SGHRS and CDR2 YFSETQ. The length of the CDR3 is 15 residues. V dropped 0 bases and J dropped 6 bases, with 12 bases sitting between them. CDR3 bases: TGCGCCAGCAGCTTGGCCGGGTTGGGAGATGAAAAACTGTTTTTT. The encoded protein is CASSLAGLGDEKLFF. The entire variable domain, with the rest obtained from reference TRBV5-1 and TRBJ1-4, is as follows: KAGVTQTPRYLIKTRGQQVTLSCSPISGHRSVSWYQQTPGQGLQFLFEYFSETQRNKGNFPGRFSGRQFSNSRSEMNVSTLELGDSALYLCASSLAGLGDEKLFFGSGTQLSVL.

The table lists this clone with a count of one. The chain employs TRBV25-1 and TRBJ1-4, with no clear D. The V end lost 7 bases, the J end lost 3 bases, and 12 bases lay between the germline ends. In germline, CDR1 is MGHDK, CDR2 SYGVNS. The CDR3 contains 14 residues. Here the CDR3 DNA reads TGTGCCAGCATCCTCCCGGGTGCTAATGAAAAACTGTTTTTT. This translates into CASILPGANEKLFF. Complete variable domain (other parts from reference TRBV25-1 and TRBJ1-4): EADIYQTPRYLVIGTGKKITLECSQTMGHDKMYWYQQDPGMELHLIHYSYGVNSTEKGDLSSESTVSRIRTEHFPLTLESARPSHTSQYLCASILPGANEKLFFGSGTQLSVL.

The chain is built from TRBV5-1 and TRBJ2-1; 8 bases agree with TRBD2. This CDR3 comprises 15 residues. The germline V gene encodes CDR1 SGHRS and CDR2 YFSETQ. Unmatched junction bases numbered 10, after V lost 4 bases and J lost 7 bases. The CDR3 region has the DNA TGCGCCAGCAGCCCGGGCGGGGGGATCTTAAATGAGCAGTTCTTC. Translated: CASSPGGGILNEQFF.

The V gene is TRBV30, the J gene TRBJ1-1; TRBD1 might be the D (5 bases). This CDR3 region has 13 residues. V shed 8 bases and J shed 6 bases, with 19 bases lying between them. Germline V gives CDR1 GTSNPN, CDR2 SVGIG (reference sequence). This chain's CDR3 is CARQDTRMPEAFF. CDR3 DNA: TGTGCCCGCCAGGACACCAGAATGCCTGAAGCTTTCTTT. Full variable domain (remainder filled in from reference TRBV30 and TRBJ1-1): SQTIHQWPATLVQPVGSPLSLECTVEGTSNPNLYWYRQAAGRGLQLLFYSVGIGQISSEVPQNLSASRPQDRQFILSSKKLLLSDSGFYLCARQDTRMPEAFFGQGTRLTVV.

The chain links TRBV6-2 or TRBV6-3 to TRBJ2-1; D is possibly TRBD2 (6 bases). Deletions cut 6 bases from V and 1 base from J, with 13 bases between. Germline-derived CDR1 and CDR2 are MNHEY and SVGEGT. This CDR3 is 15 amino acids long. The CDR3 spells CASSLSGTSYNEQFF. DNA of the CDR3: TGTGCCAGCAGCCTTAGCGGAACGTCCTACAATGAGCAGTTCTTC.